This TCR beta chain is from a study of cytomegalovirus exposure and HLA in healthy donors. In the study overall: Out of 150 million to 200 million T cells, an earlier analysis found roughly 100 million unique TCR beta sequences in total. General observations from the study: In a later analysis, a missense DCLRE1C variant was linked to TCR beta V- and J-gene trimming. CMV serostatus was the sole immune exposure data available.

Likely unrecorded immune exposures existed in these nominally healthy donors. Regarding this clone: Its antigen is currently unknown. Without the conserved terminal phenylalanine or tryptophan, this CDR3 likely stems from a read error.

The CDR3 sequence is 12 residues long. In germline, CDR1 is MNHEY, CDR2 SVGAGI. V trimming: 5 bases; J trimming: 10 bases; junction bases outside the gene matches: 3. The PCR contained 60 Vbeta and 13 Jbeta primers. Profiled with immunoSEQ multiplex PCR; TCRdb holds only in-frame clones, not every one. Here the sample spans roughly 150,000 clones, just over 70% being singletons. The chain couples TRBV6-5 to TRBJ1-4; 8 positions match TRBD1. What was sequenced was PBMCs. This receptor was identified in a young man in good health and CMV-seropositive. CDR3 DNA: TGTGCCAGCAGTCCGGACAGGGCAAAACTGTTTCTT. Encoded protein: CASSPDRAKLFL.